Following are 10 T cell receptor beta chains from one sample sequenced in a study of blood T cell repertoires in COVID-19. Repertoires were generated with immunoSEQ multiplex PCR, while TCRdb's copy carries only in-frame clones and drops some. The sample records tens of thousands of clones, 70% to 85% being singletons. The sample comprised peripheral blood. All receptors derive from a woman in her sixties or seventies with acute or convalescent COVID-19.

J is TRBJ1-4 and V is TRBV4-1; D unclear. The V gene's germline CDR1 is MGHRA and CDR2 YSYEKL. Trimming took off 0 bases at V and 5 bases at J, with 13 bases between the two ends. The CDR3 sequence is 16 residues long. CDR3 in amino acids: CASSQDFGNGNEKLFF. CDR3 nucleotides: TGCGCCAGCAGCCAAGATTTCGGGAACGGGAATGAAAAACTGTTTTTT.

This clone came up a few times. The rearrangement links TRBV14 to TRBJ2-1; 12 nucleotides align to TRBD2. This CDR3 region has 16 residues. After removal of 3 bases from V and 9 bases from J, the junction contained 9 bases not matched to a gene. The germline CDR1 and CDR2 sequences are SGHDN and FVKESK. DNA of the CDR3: TGTGCCAGCAGCCACCAGACTAGCGGGAGATTAGGTGAGCAGTTCTTC. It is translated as CASSHQTSGRLGEQFF.

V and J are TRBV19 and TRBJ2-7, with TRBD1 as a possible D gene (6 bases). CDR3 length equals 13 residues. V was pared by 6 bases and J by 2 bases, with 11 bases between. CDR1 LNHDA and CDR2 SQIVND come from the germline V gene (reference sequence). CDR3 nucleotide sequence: TGTGCCAGTAGGAAAGGGGGTACCTACGAGCAGTACTTC. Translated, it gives CASRKGGTYEQYF.

The CDR3 coding sequence is TGCAGCGTTGAGGGTCAGGGGAATCAGCCCCAGCATTTT. Protein product: CSVEGQGNQPQHF. The genes are TRBV29-1 and TRBJ1-5, with D possibly matching TRBD1 (6 bases). Germline V gene data show CDR1 as SQVTM and CDR2 as ANQGSEA. This CDR3 has 13 amino acids. The V end was cut by 3 bases, the J end by 4 bases, with 10 bases between.

The CDR3 loop is CASSWREEASPLHF. DNA for the CDR3: TGTGCCAGCAGTTGGCGGGAGGAAGCTTCACCCCTCCACTTT. J is TRBJ1-6 and V is TRBV6-1, with no clear D. This CDR3 comprises 14 residues. Trimming took off 5 bases at V and 9 bases at J, with 14 bases between the two ends. The V gene's germline CDR1 is MNHNS and CDR2 SASEGT.

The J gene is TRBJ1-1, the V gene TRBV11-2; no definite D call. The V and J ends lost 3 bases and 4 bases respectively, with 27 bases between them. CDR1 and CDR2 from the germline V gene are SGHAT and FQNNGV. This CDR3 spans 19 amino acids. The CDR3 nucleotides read TGTGCCAGCAGCTTCTCTACGCTTAGCGGTGGTGGTGGAAGCACTGAAGCTTTCTTT. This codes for CASSFSTLSGGGGSTEAFF.

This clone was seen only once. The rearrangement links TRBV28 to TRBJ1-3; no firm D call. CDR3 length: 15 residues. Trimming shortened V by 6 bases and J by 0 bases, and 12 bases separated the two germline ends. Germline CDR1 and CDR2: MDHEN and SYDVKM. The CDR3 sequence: CASRARGGSGNTIYF. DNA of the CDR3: TGTGCCAGCAGGGCCCGTGGAGGCTCTGGAAACACCATATATTTT.

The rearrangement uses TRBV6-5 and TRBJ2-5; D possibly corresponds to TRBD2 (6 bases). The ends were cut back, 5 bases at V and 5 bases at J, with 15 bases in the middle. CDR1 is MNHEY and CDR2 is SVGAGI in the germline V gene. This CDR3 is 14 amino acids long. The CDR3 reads CASSMFGGIETQYF. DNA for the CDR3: TGTGCCAGCAGTATGTTCGGGGGTATTGAGACCCAGTACTTC.

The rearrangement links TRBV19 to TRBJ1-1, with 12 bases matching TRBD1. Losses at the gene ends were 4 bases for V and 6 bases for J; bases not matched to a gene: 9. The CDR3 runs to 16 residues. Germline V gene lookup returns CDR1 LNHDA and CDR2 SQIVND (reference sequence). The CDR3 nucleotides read TGTGCCAGTAGTAAGACCGGGACAGGGGGCTCCGCTGAAGCTTTCTTT. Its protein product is CASSKTGTGGSAEAFF.

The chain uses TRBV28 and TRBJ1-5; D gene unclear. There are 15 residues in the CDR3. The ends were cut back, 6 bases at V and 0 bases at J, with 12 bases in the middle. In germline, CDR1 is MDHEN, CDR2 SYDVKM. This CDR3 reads CASSSTVYSNQPQHF. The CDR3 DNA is TGTGCCAGCAGCTCCACAGTCTATAGCAATCAGCCCCAGCATTTT.